This entry features one TCR beta chain sequence. Its antigen remains unidentified. Researchers built TCR beta libraries using quantitative 5'-RACE with molecular barcodes. TCRdb re-called the 5' RACE reads with MiXCR, one entry per CDR3 protein. This sample has about 150,000 distinct CDR3 sequences, with more than 40% found just once. This specimen belongs to a study of CD8 T cells in ankylosing spondylitis. Study conclusions and caveats: CD8+ disease-linked clones were present at relatively low frequencies in blood. For ankylosing spondylitis blood, a TCR beta motif of 7 to 9 highly homologous variants appeared characteristic.

The length of the CDR3 is 18 residues. The ends lost 6 bases at V and 0 bases at J; junction bases unmatched: 16. In germline, CDR1 is MNHNS, CDR2 SASEGT. The sequence came from a male donor with ankylosing spondylitis. Sequenced input: synovial fluid, either unsorted or a sorted T cell fraction (not recorded which). The chain has TRBV6-1 and TRBJ1-2; 7 positions match TRBD1. The CDR3 coding sequence is TGTGCCAGCAGCCATGACGGGACAGAACAGCCTGCTAACTATGGCTACACCTTC. This sequence encodes CASSHDGTEQPANYGYTF.